Listed below are T cell receptor beta chains from one sample, sequenced in a study of PD-1 blockade in classical Hodgkin lymphoma. TCRdb's copy holds only in-frame clones and misses some; the assay was immunoSEQ multiplex PCR. The repertoire has tens of thousands of clones, around 80% of them found once; the top ten carry 2% to 2.5%. Specimen: CD4+ T cells from blood, collected at baseline. The receptors originated from a human donor with classical Hodgkin lymphoma. CDR3s include the opening cysteine and the closing phenylalanine or tryptophan. D genes are given only for firm matches. Some rows mark clone size as missing; the rest say once, few, many or name a class of expanded clone.

d_call	j_call	v_call	clone_size	cdr3_aa	cdr3_nt
.	TRBJ2-1	TRBV5-5	.	CASSSISRGYNEQFF	TGTGCCAGCAGCTCGATCTCAAGGGGCTACAATGAGCAGTTCTTC
.	TRBJ1-2	TRBV19	.	CASSIRATANYGYTF	TGTGCCAGTAGTATTAGAGCGACGGCTAACTATGGCTACACCTTC
TRBD1	TRBJ2-5	TRBV4-2	once	CASSQGQPGETQYF	TGTGCCAGCAGCCAGGGACAGCCGGGGGAGACCCAGTACTTC
.	TRBJ2-1	TRBV7-3	.	CASSLELEGTEQFF	TGTGCCAGCAGCTTAGAGCTCGAGGGGACTGAGCAGTTCTTC
.	TRBJ1-4	TRBV5-4	.	CASSLVGNEKLFF	TGTGCCAGCAGCTTGGTTGGTAATGAAAAACTGTTTTTT
.	TRBJ1-1	TRBV29-1	once	CSVSRGGLGNTEAFF	TGCAGCGTTTCCCGGGGGGGGCTGGGGAACACTGAAGCTTTCTTT
.	TRBJ2-2	TRBV28	.	CASSLKQGTINTGELFF	TGTGCCAGCAGTTTAAAACAGGGGACTATAAACACCGGGGAGCTGTTTTTT
TRBD1	TRBJ2-7	TRBV28	.	CASRNGQGASEQYF	TGTGCCAGCAGAAACGGACAGGGGGCGAGTGAGCAGTACTTC
.	TRBJ2-7	TRBV7-8	.	CASSVGPASYEQYF	TGTGCCAGCAGTGTTGGACCAGCATCCTACGAGCAGTACTTC
.	TRBJ1-1	TRBV2	.	CASRDGSQTMNTEAFF	TGTGCCAGCAGGGACGGGAGTCAGACGATGAACACTGAAGCTTTCTTT
.	TRBJ1-3	TRBV21-1	.	CASGTRESSGNTIYF	TGTGCCTCAGGGACAAGGGAGAGCTCTGGAAACACCATATATTTT
.	TRBJ1-2	TRBV28	.	CASSARGRKNYGYTF	TGTGCCAGCAGTGCTAGGGGACGCAAAAACTATGGCTACACCTTC
TRBD2	TRBJ2-5	TRBV5-1	.	CASSLSSGGPQETQYF	TGCGCCAGCAGCTTGAGTAGCGGGGGACCCCAAGAGACCCAGTACTTC
.	TRBJ1-1	TRBV7-9	.	CASSPRAGQANTEAFF	TGTGCCAGCAGCCCTAGGGCAGGTCAGGCGAACACTGAAGCTTTCTTT
.	TRBJ1-5	TRBV19	.	CASSLGGGANQPQHF	TGTGCCAGTAGCCTTGGGGGAGGGGCAAATCAGCCCCAGCATTTT
.	TRBJ1-6	TRBV5-6	.	CASSLEAGRGSPLHF	TGTGCCAGCAGCTTGGAGGCCGGGCGGGGATCACCCCTCCACTTT
TRBD1	TRBJ1-1	TRBV6-5	.	CASSFDRGDTEAFF	TGTGCCAGCAGTTTCGACAGGGGGGACACTGAAGCTTTCTTT
TRBD1	TRBJ1-5	TRBV23-1	.	CASSPRTGAELDSNQPQHF	TGCGCCAGCAGTCCCCGGACAGGGGCCGAACTCGATAGCAATCAGCCCCAGCATTTT
.	TRBJ2-7	TRBV7-2	.	CASSFAGGTGSYEQYF	TGTGCCAGCAGCTTTGCTGGCGGGACGGGCTCCTACGAGCAGTACTTC
.	TRBJ2-7	TRBV7-8	.	CASSFTLDGAYEQYF	TGTGCCAGCAGCTTTACTCTGGACGGTGCCTACGAGCAGTACTTC
.	TRBJ2-2	TRBV5-1	.	CASSLVSGVTGELFF	TGCGCCAGCAGCTTGGTGTCAGGGGTCACCGGGGAGCTGTTTTTT
TRBD1	TRBJ2-3	TRBV7-9	.	CASSFPGQFLNTDTQYF	TGTGCCAGCAGCTTTCCGGGACAGTTCCTAAACACAGATACGCAGTATTTT
.	TRBJ2-7	TRBV28	once	CASSLQALEQYF	TGTGCCAGCAGCCTCCAGGCGCTCGAGCAGTACTTC
.	TRBJ1-1	TRBV10-3	.	CAIRIRDTEAFF	TGTGCCATCAGAATCCGGGACACTGAAGCTTTCTTT
.	TRBJ2-1	TRBV19	.	CASSMNEHNEQFF	TGTGCCAGTTCCATGAATGAACACAATGAGCAGTTCTTC
.	TRBJ1-1	TRBV6-6	.	CASIGAAHPNTEAFF	TGTGCCAGCATCGGGGCAGCACACCCAAACACTGAAGCTTTCTTT
.	TRBJ2-7	TRBV21-1	.	CASSKDDNYEQYF	TGTGCCAGCAGCAAAGATGACAACTACGAGCAGTACTTC
.	TRBJ1-2	TRBV11-2	few	CASSYGRVNYGYTF	TGTGCCAGCAGCTACGGACGGGTGAACTATGGCTACACCTTC
.	TRBJ2-2	TRBV18	.	CASSNTGGNTGELFF	TGTGCCAGCTCAAACACCGGGGGAAACACCGGGGAGCTGTTTTTT
TRBD2	TRBJ2-1	TRBV15	.	CATSRGSGGVNSYNEQFF	TGTGCCACCAGCAGAGGTAGCGGGGGGGTTAACTCCTACAATGAGCAGTTCTTC
.	TRBJ1-1	TRBV6-6	.	CASSRPARDTEAFF	TGTGCCAGCAGTCGACCTGCGAGGGACACTGAAGCTTTCTTT
.	TRBJ2-3	TRBV2	.	CASSKQTDTQYF	TGTGCCAGCAGTAAACAAACAGATACGCAGTATTTT
.	TRBJ1-3	TRBV11-3	.	CASSLGDTGNTIYF	TGTGCCAGCAGCTTAGGTGACACTGGAAACACCATATATTTT
.	TRBJ1-2	TRBV6-5	.	CASSSLPRAYGYTF	TGTGCCAGCAGCTCCTTACCTAGGGCCTATGGCTACACCTTC
.	TRBJ2-7	TRBV11-2	.	CASSRGGTGLYEQYF	TGTGCCAGCAGCCGCGGGGGGACAGGGCTCTACGAGCAGTACTTC
TRBD2	TRBJ2-1	TRBV11-2	.	CASSSLAGLGGGEQFF	TGTGCCAGCAGCTCACTAGCGGGGCTTGGGGGCGGTGAGCAGTTCTTC
.	TRBJ1-5	TRBV19	.	CASSKILSPDRGPQHF	TGTGCCAGTAGTAAAATCCTAAGCCCCGATCGGGGGCCCCAGCATTTT
TRBD1	TRBJ2-1	TRBV13	.	CASSLRYRDSFYNEQFF	TGTGCCAGCAGCTTACGGTACCGGGACAGTTTCTACAATGAGCAGTTCTTC
.	TRBJ2-7	TRBV6-6	.	CASSYAYEQYF	TGTGCCAGCAGTTACGCCTACGAGCAGTACTTC
TRBD1	TRBJ1-2	TRBV29-1	.	CSVEQGNGDGYTF	TGCAGCGTAGAACAGGGGAACGGCGATGGCTACACCTTC
.	TRBJ2-1	TRBV7-6	.	CASSLGGRHYNEQFF	TGTGCCAGCAGCTTGGGGGGTCGCCACTACAATGAGCAGTTCTTC
.	TRBJ2-7	TRBV27	.	CASSLSFPLLSEQYF	TGTGCCAGCAGTTTATCGTTCCCTCTCCTCTCCGAGCAGTACTTC
.	TRBJ1-1	TRBV19	.	CASSFDRDTEAFF	TGTGCCAGTAGTTTCGACAGAGACACTGAAGCTTTCTTT
TRBD2	TRBJ2-5	TRBV5-1	.	CASRIDGGVGTQYF	TGCGCCAGCAGGATCGATGGGGGGGTTGGGACCCAGTACTTC
.	TRBJ1-1	TRBV9	.	CASSEPPLGANTEAFF	TGTGCCAGCAGCGAGCCCCCGTTGGGGGCGAACACTGAAGCTTTCTTT
.	TRBJ2-5	TRBV12-5	.	CASGLVFTVAAKETQYF	TGTGCTAGTGGTTTGGTATTTACCGTTGCGGCGAAAGAGACCCAGTACTTC
.	TRBJ2-3	TRBV6-5	.	CASSAGTLAQYF	TGTGCCAGCAGTGCTGGGACCTTGGCGCAGTATTTT
TRBD1	TRBJ2-5	TRBV10-2	.	CARSRGTGEETQYF	TGCGCCAGGAGCAGGGGGACAGGGGAAGAGACCCAGTACTTC
.	TRBJ2-2	TRBV10-2	.	CASRLGGVTGELFF	TGCGCCAGCAGGCTGGGGGGAGTCACCGGGGAGCTGTTTTTT
TRBD1	TRBJ1-2	TRBV7-6	.	CASSPGQGYGYTF	TGTGCCAGCAGCCCTGGACAGGGATATGGCTACACCTTC